These T cell receptor beta chains were read from a single sample in a study of T-cell reconstitution after alpha-beta-depleted transplantation in children. TCRdb reprocessed the PCR reads via MiXCR and lists one record per CDR3 protein. The sample yields some 310,000 distinct CDR3 sequences, 23% seen once. The sequencing used PBMCs, mostly from graft donor cells, collected 180 days after TCRalphabeta/CD19-depleted stem cell transplant. The receptors derive from a male patient between 10 and 17 years old who had a stem cell transplant for acute lymphoblastic leukemia, so the T cells may come from the graft donor. CDR3s include the opening cysteine and the closing phenylalanine or tryptophan. D genes are given only for firm matches. The size of a clone is reported for some rows only, either as once, few or many, or as a class for expanded clones.

d_call: TRBD1
v_call: TRBV20-1
clone_size: few
j_call: TRBJ2-2
cdr3_nt: TGCAGTGCAGAGAGACAGGGGGCTTGGGGCGGGGAGCTGTTTTTT
cdr3_aa: CSAERQGAWGGELFF

d_call: .
v_call: TRBV20-1
clone_size: few
j_call: TRBJ2-7
cdr3_nt: TGCAGTGCCGGGGACTCCAGCGTACCCCTCTACGAGCAGTACTTC
cdr3_aa: CSAGDSSVPLYEQYF

d_call: .
v_call: TRBV6-1
clone_size: .
j_call: TRBJ2-3
cdr3_nt: TGTGCCAGCAGTGCCTGGGAGCCAGATACGCAGTATTTT
cdr3_aa: CASSAWEPDTQYF

d_call: TRBD2
v_call: TRBV3-1
clone_size: .
j_call: TRBJ2-7
cdr3_nt: TGTGCCAGCAGCCGTCGACTAGCGGGAGGCTCCGAGCAGTACTTC
cdr3_aa: CASSRRLAGGSEQYF

d_call: .
v_call: TRBV3-1
clone_size: .
j_call: TRBJ1-3
cdr3_nt: TGTGCCAGCAGCCAAGATCGGTGGGCCTCTGGAAACACCATATATTTT
cdr3_aa: CASSQDRWASGNTIYF

d_call: .
v_call: TRBV7-6
clone_size: .
j_call: TRBJ1-2
cdr3_nt: TGTGCCAGCAGCTTAGGCACAGCTACCCATTCTTATGGCTACACCTTC
cdr3_aa: CASSLGTATHSYGYTF

d_call: TRBD2
v_call: TRBV11-2
clone_size: .
j_call: TRBJ2-7
cdr3_nt: TGTGCCAGCAGCTCTGGACTAGCGGGAGTCTACGAGCAGTACTTC
cdr3_aa: CASSSGLAGVYEQYF

d_call: .
v_call: TRBV10-3
clone_size: .
j_call: TRBJ2-1
cdr3_nt: TGTGCCATCAATAGGAACCCCTCCTACAATGAGCAGTTCTTC
cdr3_aa: CAINRNPSYNEQFF

d_call: TRBD1
v_call: TRBV6-5
clone_size: few
j_call: TRBJ1-1
cdr3_nt: TGTGCCAGCAGCTACGACAGGGCCGGGGTAGAGGCTTTCTTT
cdr3_aa: CASSYDRAGVEAFF

d_call: .
v_call: TRBV6-1
clone_size: few
j_call: TRBJ1-2
cdr3_nt: TGTGCCAGCAGTGAAGTGTGGACAAAAAGCTATGGCTACACCTTC
cdr3_aa: CASSEVWTKSYGYTF

d_call: TRBD2
v_call: TRBV12-3/TRBV12-4
clone_size: few
j_call: TRBJ2-5
cdr3_nt: TGTGCCAGCAGTTTAGAAGGACTAGCGGCCCAAGAGACCCAGTACTTC
cdr3_aa: CASSLEGLAAQETQYF

d_call: .
v_call: TRBV6-1
clone_size: once
j_call: TRBJ2-2
cdr3_nt: TGTGCCAGCACCAATGGCGGTAACACCGGGGAGCTGTTTTTT
cdr3_aa: CASTNGGNTGELFF

d_call: .
v_call: TRBV5-1
clone_size: few
j_call: TRBJ2-7
cdr3_nt: TGCGCCAGCAGCTTGGCGGACTATCCTGCCGAGCAGTACTTC
cdr3_aa: CASSLADYPAEQYF

d_call: .
v_call: TRBV5-1
clone_size: many
j_call: TRBJ2-7
cdr3_nt: TGCGCCAGCAGCTTGGTGGCCTACGAGCAGTACTTC
cdr3_aa: CASSLVAYEQYF

d_call: TRBD1
v_call: TRBV10-3
clone_size: .
j_call: TRBJ2-1
cdr3_nt: TGTGCCATCAGCGACAACAGGGGTATCGGTGAGCAGTTCTTC
cdr3_aa: CAISDNRGIGEQFF

d_call: .
v_call: TRBV24-1
clone_size: few
j_call: TRBJ1-2
cdr3_nt: TGTGCCACCAGTGGTAGCCCTAACTATGGCTACACCTTC
cdr3_aa: CATSGSPNYGYTF

d_call: .
v_call: TRBV19
clone_size: few
j_call: TRBJ2-1
cdr3_nt: TGTGCCAGTAGTGCGCAGGGAGCCGTCACCTACAATGAGCAGTTCTTC
cdr3_aa: CASSAQGAVTYNEQFF

d_call: .
v_call: TRBV10-3
clone_size: .
j_call: TRBJ2-5
cdr3_nt: TGTGCCATCAGCCCGTCTGGGGAAGAGACCCAGTACTTC
cdr3_aa: CAISPSGEETQYF

d_call: TRBD2
v_call: TRBV11-1
clone_size: few
j_call: TRBJ2-6
cdr3_nt: TGTGCCAGCAGCTCTAGCGGGGACTACGTCTCTGGGGCCAACGTCCTGACTTTC
cdr3_aa: CASSSSGDYVSGANVLTF

d_call: .
v_call: TRBV5-1
clone_size: .
j_call: TRBJ1-1
cdr3_nt: TGCGCCAGCAGCTTTCGAAGGGGTAACACTGAAGCTTTCTTT
cdr3_aa: CASSFRRGNTEAFF

d_call: TRBD2
v_call: TRBV2
clone_size: .
j_call: TRBJ2-4
cdr3_nt: TGTGCCAGCAGACGGACTAGAGGTGTCCCCGTACCGGGCATTGGGTACACTCAGTACTTC
cdr3_aa: CASRRTRGVPVPGIGYTQYF

d_call: .
v_call: TRBV7-3
clone_size: few
j_call: TRBJ1-1
cdr3_nt: TGTGCCAGCAGCTTATTAGCCGGGGCCTCCGGGGGGACTGAAGCTTTCTTT
cdr3_aa: CASSLLAGASGGTEAFF

d_call: .
v_call: TRBV10-1
clone_size: few
j_call: TRBJ2-2
cdr3_nt: TGCGCCAGCGCCGGGACAAACACCGGGGAGCTGTTTTTT
cdr3_aa: CASAGTNTGELFF

d_call: .
v_call: TRBV4-1
clone_size: many
j_call: TRBJ2-4
cdr3_nt: TGCGCCAGCAGCCAACCCCTGGCGGGAGCCAAAAACATTCAGTACTTC
cdr3_aa: CASSQPLAGAKNIQYF

d_call: .
v_call: TRBV27
clone_size: .
j_call: TRBJ2-7
cdr3_nt: TGTGCCAGCACCGTACGGGGGGCCGTACGTAGCGAGCAGTACTTC
cdr3_aa: CASTVRGAVRSEQYF

d_call: .
v_call: TRBV14
clone_size: few
j_call: TRBJ1-3
cdr3_nt: TGTGCCAGCAGCCAAGGTTGGCGTCCCGGAAACACCATATATTTT
cdr3_aa: CASSQGWRPGNTIYF

d_call: .
v_call: TRBV7-2
clone_size: .
j_call: TRBJ2-7
cdr3_nt: TGTGCCAGCAGCTCCCTGGAGGCCCCCTACGAGCAGTACTTC
cdr3_aa: CASSSLEAPYEQYF

d_call: TRBD1
v_call: TRBV27
clone_size: few
j_call: TRBJ1-1
cdr3_nt: TGTGCCAGCAGTTTTCATACAGGGGTGTTTGAAGCTTTCTTT
cdr3_aa: CASSFHTGVFEAFF

d_call: .
v_call: TRBV7-9
clone_size: few
j_call: TRBJ2-7
cdr3_nt: TGTGCCAGCAGCCCGGGGGACACCTGGGGAGAGCAGTACTTC
cdr3_aa: CASSPGDTWGEQYF

d_call: TRBD1
v_call: TRBV14
clone_size: .
j_call: TRBJ2-7
cdr3_nt: TGTGCCAGCAGCCCTGGGACAGGGAGAGGCTACGAGCAGTACTTC
cdr3_aa: CASSPGTGRGYEQYF

d_call: .
v_call: TRBV11-2
clone_size: .
j_call: TRBJ2-2
cdr3_nt: TGTGCCAGCAGCTTAGTAATCTCCGGGACCGGGGAGCTGTTTTTT
cdr3_aa: CASSLVISGTGELFF

d_call: .
v_call: TRBV10-1
clone_size: once
j_call: TRBJ2-7
cdr3_nt: TGCGCCAGCAGTGAGTCGGCCGGGACTCAGCGGCAGTACTTC
cdr3_aa: CASSESAGTQRQYF

d_call: TRBD2
v_call: TRBV29-1
clone_size: few
j_call: TRBJ2-1
cdr3_nt: TGCAGCGTTGGGCTAGCGGGAGTACTCAATGAGCAGTTCTTC
cdr3_aa: CSVGLAGVLNEQFF

d_call: .
v_call: TRBV7-2
clone_size: .
j_call: TRBJ2-7
cdr3_nt: TGTGCCAGCAGCCCGGTAAACAACTACGAGCAGTACTTC
cdr3_aa: CASSPVNNYEQYF

d_call: TRBD2
v_call: TRBV2
clone_size: few
j_call: TRBJ2-3
cdr3_nt: TGTGCCAGCAGTGGGAGGCTAGCGGGGCACACAGATACGCAGTATTTT
cdr3_aa: CASSGRLAGHTDTQYF

d_call: .
v_call: TRBV20-1
clone_size: .
j_call: TRBJ2-7
cdr3_nt: TGCAGTGCTAGGGCCCGGTCGGGGGACGAGCAGTACTTC
cdr3_aa: CSARARSGDEQYF

d_call: .
v_call: TRBV9
clone_size: few
j_call: TRBJ2-2
cdr3_nt: TGTGCCAGCAGCGTAGTGGGCGGGAACACCGGGGAGCTGTTTTTT
cdr3_aa: CASSVVGGNTGELFF

d_call: .
v_call: TRBV28
clone_size: few
j_call: TRBJ1-2
cdr3_nt: TGTGCCAGCAGTCCAGATGGTGGGGTTGGAACTAACTATGGCTACACCTTC
cdr3_aa: CASSPDGGVGTNYGYTF

d_call: .
v_call: TRBV6-6
clone_size: .
j_call: TRBJ2-3
cdr3_nt: TGTGCCAGCAGTTATAATAAAGGGGATACGCAGTATTTT
cdr3_aa: CASSYNKGDTQYF

d_call: .
v_call: TRBV7-8
clone_size: .
j_call: TRBJ2-4
cdr3_nt: TGTGCCAGCAGCTTAGGCTTTAAACCTGGGGTAGCCAAAAACATTCAGTACTTC
cdr3_aa: CASSLGFKPGVAKNIQYF

d_call: TRBD2
v_call: TRBV5-8
clone_size: few
j_call: TRBJ2-1
cdr3_nt: TGTGCCAGCAGCTTGATAGCGGGAGCCTACAATGAGCAGTTCTTC
cdr3_aa: CASSLIAGAYNEQFF